Included here is one TCR beta chain sequence, with context. These data are taken from a study of blood T cells in healthy people across ages. Background on the study: About one barcoded beta molecule per two T cells was captured by template switching.

The CDR3 has 15 residues. Germline lookup yields CDR1 DFQATT and CDR2 SNEGSKA (reference sequence). The V end lost 3 bases, the J end lost 0 bases, and 13 bases lay between the germline ends. Using a J-beta primer mix together with a sample-barcoded 5' primer, a second PCR was run for roughly 7 to 11 cycles. MiXCR, applied by TCRdb to the 5' RACE reads, yields one record per CDR3 protein. The table records over a million distinct CDR3 sequences, 40% to 45% of them present only once. Sequencing was carried out using blood. The clonotype was recovered from an older woman in good health. The V and J genes are TRBV20-1 and TRBJ2-3, with D possibly matching TRBD1 (5 bases). The CDR3 DNA reads as TGCAGTGCTAGCGGATTGGGGCTTAGCACAGATACGCAGTATTTT. Its protein is CSASGLGLSTDTQYF.